A single T cell receptor beta chain is shown here with its context. CDR1 is SGHDN and CDR2 is FVKESK in the germline V gene. The CDR3 covers 14 residues. The V and J ends lost 4 bases and 3 bases respectively, with 13 bases between them. This record comes from a study of CD8+ T cells in alopecia areata. Treatment denoted: oral pan-JAK inhibitor, 5-10 mg twice daily. Extracted from the samples, RNA was reverse transcribed into cDNA to serve as the sequencing template. Profiled with immunoSEQ multiplex PCR; TCRdb holds only in-frame clones, not every one. This sample has about 220,000 clones, with more than 45% found just once.

The sample in question was CD4+ T cells sorted from blood, obtained at week 4, from a patient treated with tofacitinib. The origin of this receptor is a human donor with alopecia areata. This chain connects TRBV14 to TRBJ2-7; D is unresolved. CDR3 sequence (DNA): TGTGCCAGCAGCCGGGATCCAGCATACTACGAGCAGTACTTC. Its protein is CASSRDPAYYEQYF.